This TCR beta chain derives from a study of T cell repertoires in cytomegalovirus infection. Study in general: Both a matching HLA type and CMV infection were indicated by public TCR beta signatures.

Germline CDR1 and CDR2: SEHNR and FQNEAQ (reference sequence). V was trimmed by 5 bases and J by 0 bases, leaving 14 bases between them. There are 16 residues in the CDR3. Study-level results: The response measured ex vivo was dominated by TCR beta clonotypes (HLA-C-restricted and CMV-specific).

In this sample, this clonotype turned up many times. The antigen remains undetermined. In TCRdb, the reads were re-called with MiXCR into one record per CDR3 protein. The top ten hold 3.5% to 4.5% of the sample, which has around 300,000 distinct CDR3 sequences, more than 8% seen once. The clonotype originates from a human donor in good health (CMV status not recorded). Some clones in this sample may be carry-over from other donors' samples. The sequenced sample consisted of PBMCs. The rearrangement links TRBV7-9 to TRBJ2-1; D not certain. The CDR3 is CASSPPNTSSYNEQFF. The CDR3 bases are TGTGCCAGCAGCCCCCCTAATACCAGCTCCTACAATGAGCAGTTCTTC.